The next 20 T cell receptor beta chains were all read from a single sample in a study of blood T cell repertoires in COVID-19. Measured with immunoSEQ multiplex PCR; TCRdb has only the in-frame clones, and not every one. The sample lists 60,000 or so clones, approximately 91% occurring once. The sequencing input was peripheral blood. These receptor sequences come from a human donor in a cohort sampled during active COVID-19.

The genes are TRBV5-1 and TRBJ2-2, with TRBD1 identical over 9 bases. This CDR3 is 15 amino acids long. CDR1 is SGHRS and CDR2 is YFSETQ in the germline V gene. With V trimmed by 4 bases and J by 7 bases, 8 bases remained unmatched. For the CDR3, the DNA is TGCGCCAGCAGCACCAGGACAGGGGAAGGCGGGGAGCTGTTTTTT. This gives the protein CASSTRTGEGGELFF.

The chain uses TRBV2 and TRBJ1-5; TRBD1 aligns across 12 bases. The germline V gene has CDR1 SNHLY and CDR2 FYNNEI. V trimming: 2 bases; J trimming: 7 bases; junction bases outside the gene matches: 6. The CDR3 extends over 16 amino acids. The chain's CDR3 is CASSEPGTGGHQPQHF. CDR3 DNA: TGTGCCAGCAGTGAACCCGGGACAGGGGGCCACCAGCCCCAGCATTTT. The full variable domain, completed using reference TRBV2 and TRBJ1-5, is EPEVTQTPSHQVTQMGQEVILRCVPISNHLYFYWYRQILGQKVEFLVSFYNNEISEKSEIFDDQFSVERPDGSNFTLKIRSTKLEDSAMYFCASSEPGTGGHQPQHFGDGTRLSIL.

The chain has TRBV29-1 and TRBJ2-2; 10 nucleotides agree with TRBD2. This CDR3 contains 14 residues. After removal of 4 bases from V and 3 bases from J, the junction contained 2 bases not matched to a gene. Per germline, CDR1 SQVTM and CDR2 ANQGSEA. The CDR3 nucleotides read TGCAGCGTTGCTAGCGGGAGCCACACCGGGGAGCTGTTTTTT. This codes for CSVASGSHTGELFF.

Regarding this clone: Other nucleotide sequences in the sample specify the same CDR3. The V and J genes are TRBV19 and TRBJ2-1; D is uncertain. This CDR3 has 14 residues. Germline CDR1 and CDR2: LNHDA and SQIVND (reference sequence). V was trimmed by 6 bases and J by 0 bases, leaving 9 bases between them. CDR3 coding DNA: TGTGCCAGTAGCCCCACGGGCTCCTACAATGAGCAGTTCTTC. This translates into CASSPTGSYNEQFF.

V and J are TRBV5-1 and TRBJ2-1; D perhaps matches TRBD1 (5 bases). Trimming cost V 1 base and J 7 bases, with 12 bases left between them. The CDR3 runs to 14 residues. CDR1 and CDR2 from the germline V gene are SGHRS and YFSETQ. The DNA of the CDR3 is TGCGCCAGCAGCTTGACAGGCAGTCTGAATGAGCAGTTCTTC. Translated, it gives CASSLTGSLNEQFF.

The rearrangement uses TRBV24-1 and TRBJ1-5; D not resolved. In germline, CDR1 is KGHDR, CDR2 SFDVKD. Deletions cut 4 bases from V and 3 bases from J, with 6 bases between. The CDR3 sequence is 13 residues long. The CDR3 DNA follows: TGTGCCACCAGTGAACACCCCAATCAGCCCCAGCATTTT. Amino acid sequence: CATSEHPNQPQHF.

This chain joins TRBV7-9 and TRBJ2-1; 10 bases agree with TRBD2. Unmatched junction bases numbered 12, after V lost 4 bases and J lost 12 bases. Looked up from germline, CDR1 is SEHNR and CDR2 is FQNEAQ (reference sequence). CDR3 length: 15 amino acids. The CDR3 nucleotides are TGTGCCAGCAGCTCCCCTCTGAGCGGGAGGGCCGGGCAGTTCTTC. Its protein is CASSSPLSGRAGQFF.

V gene TRBV2 combines with J gene TRBJ2-1, with 8 bases aligning to TRBD1. Germline V gene data show CDR1 as SNHLY and CDR2 as FYNNEI. This CDR3 has 15 amino acids. V was pared by 7 bases and J by 8 bases, with 13 bases of the junction left unmatched. CDR3 in amino acids: CASNVLGTGLDEQFF. The CDR3 DNA reads TGTGCCAGCAATGTTCTGGGGACAGGCTTGGATGAGCAGTTCTTC.

J is TRBJ2-5 and V is TRBV13; 9 nucleotides match TRBD2. J gave up 9 bases and V 2 bases, and 13 bases lay outside the gene matches. The germline CDR1 and CDR2 sequences are PRHDT and FYEKMQ (reference sequence). The CDR3 loop spans 16 amino acids. The CDR3 DNA reads TGTGCCAGCAGCTTACCCAGGTGGCGGGGGGGGCTTCCCCAGTACTTC. As protein: CASSLPRWRGGLPQYF.

The rearrangement links TRBV6-6 to TRBJ1-4; D perhaps matches TRBD1 (6 bases). This CDR3 spans 14 amino acids. The V end lost 4 bases, the J end lost 4 bases, and 10 bases lay between the germline ends. The germline V gene has CDR1 MNHNY and CDR2 SVGAGI (reference sequence). CDR3 region: CASSLDSGNEKLFF. The CDR3 coding sequence is TGTGCCAGCAGTTTGGACAGTGGTAATGAAAAACTGTTTTTT.

This clone was picked up one time. This chain joins TRBV3-1 (or the pseudogene TRBV3-2) and TRBJ2-7; weak D call: TRBD2 (5 bases). The germline gives CDR1 LGHDT, CDR2 YNNKEL (reference sequence). Trimming removed 3 bases at V and 0 bases at J, with 9 bases between. The CDR3 runs to 14 residues. For the CDR3, the DNA is TGTGCCAGCAGCCAGACCGGGAACTCCTACGAGCAGTACTTC. Its protein is CASSQTGNSYEQYF.

The chain joins TRBV12-3 or TRBV12-4 to TRBJ1-1; perhaps TRBD1 as D (6 bases). CDR3 length equals 13 residues. V gave up 1 base and J gave up 4 bases, with 7 bases separating them. CDR3 loop: CASSLEGGTEAFF. The CDR3 bases are TGTGCCAGCAGTTTAGAAGGGGGCACTGAAGCTTTCTTT.

This clone appeared a single time. The chain employs TRBV2 and TRBJ1-1; 7 bases fit TRBD1. After removal of 7 bases from V and 6 bases from J, the junction contained 11 bases not matched to a gene. There are 14 residues in the CDR3. Germline V gives CDR1 SNHLY, CDR2 FYNNEI. CDR3: CASILGGAGSEAFF. CDR3 nucleotides: TGTGCCAGCATCCTAGGGGGCGCCGGGTCTGAAGCTTTCTTT.

The V and J genes are TRBV11-2 and TRBJ2-1, with D tentatively TRBD1 (6 bases). Germline lookup yields CDR1 SGHAT and CDR2 FQNNGV. This CDR3 is 15 amino acids long. Trimming stripped 6 bases from V and 5 bases from J, with 17 bases between. The CDR3 reads CASRPLVGANNEQFF. CDR3 sequence (DNA): TGTGCCAGCAGACCTCTAGTGGGGGCCAACAATGAGCAGTTCTTC.

The chain carries TRBV27 and TRBJ2-7; 11 bases are shared with TRBD2. The J segment lost 3 bases and the V segment lost 6 bases, leaving 4 bases of the junction unmatched. This CDR3 contains 14 residues. Germline-derived CDR1 and CDR2 are MNHEY and SMNVEV (reference sequence). The DNA for the CDR3 is TGTGCCAGCAGCCCGGGACTAGCGGACTACGAGCAGTACTTC. Translation: CASSPGLADYEQYF.

V is TRBV10-2 and J is TRBJ2-7; 8 bases map to TRBD2. V lost 3 bases, J lost 1 base, and 8 bases stayed unmatched. The CDR3 consists of 16 residues. Germline CDR1 reads WSHSY; CDR2 reads SAAADI. CDR3 region: CASSDPHGTRSYEQYF. Written as DNA, the CDR3 is TGCGCCAGCAGTGACCCTCATGGGACTAGATCCTACGAGCAGTACTTC.

The chain uses TRBV28 and TRBJ2-7; TRBD1 aligns across 7 bases. Per germline, CDR1 MDHEN and CDR2 SYDVKM. There are 14 residues in the CDR3. Trimming at V came to 6 bases and at J to 4 bases, leaving 9 bases not matched to a gene. DNA for the CDR3: TGTGCCAGCAGAGGGGTTCAGGGGGATTACGAGCAGTACTTC. Translated, it gives CASRGVQGDYEQYF.

The V call is TRBV5-4, the J call TRBJ2-2; 7 nucleotides line up with TRBD2. Trimming cost V 3 bases and J 4 bases; bases outside gene matches: 9. The CDR3 loop spans 16 amino acids. From germline, CDR1 is SGHNT and CDR2 YYREEE (reference sequence). DNA for the CDR3: TGTGCCAGCAGCTCTTCTGGCGGGAGCGCCACCGGGGAGCTGTTTTTT. Encoded protein: CASSSSGGSATGELFF.

The chain recombines TRBV4-2 with TRBJ2-1; TRBD2 aligns across 7 bases. CDR3 size: 12 residues. The trim removed 6 bases at V and 6 bases at J, leaving 2 bases unmatched. Germline V gene lookup returns CDR1 LGHNA and CDR2 YNFKEQ. DNA for the CDR3: TGTGCCAGCAGAGGGGAGGGCAATGAGCAGTTCTTC. Its protein product is CASRGEGNEQFF.

By share, this clone counts as medium-sized. This chain joins TRBV2 and TRBJ1-3; 8 bases align to TRBD1. The V gene's germline CDR1 is SNHLY and CDR2 FYNNEI. With 7 bases clipped from V and 2 bases from J, the junction kept 4 bases outside the gene matches. This CDR3 is 14 amino acids long. The CDR3 sequence is CASTDRGTGNTIYF. In DNA, the CDR3 is TGTGCCAGCACTGACAGGGGAACTGGAAACACCATATATTTT.